This TCR beta chain derives from a study of T cell repertoires in cytomegalovirus infection. Study at large: CMV epitopes that were recently identified and HLA-C-restricted were used alongside well-studied HLA-B-restricted ones. Study-wide results and caveats: The study found HLA-C-restricted CMV-specific TCR beta clonotypes dominating the ex vivo response.

The V gene's germline CDR1 is MDHEN and CDR2 SYDVKM. Trimming left V 6 bases short and J 4 bases short, with 10 bases between. This CDR3 spans 13 amino acids. For this clonotype: As yet, its antigen is unknown.

TCRdb reprocessed the reads with MiXCR, giving one entry per CDR3 protein. The table has about 280,000 distinct CDR3 sequences, roughly 21% seen once; the top ten hold roughly 19%. V and J are TRBV28 and TRBJ2-1; D is undetermined. Sample: cultured PBMCs, taken from culture after CMV antigen stimulation. The receptor's source is a human donor in good health (CMV status not recorded). Some clones in this sample may be carry-over from other donors' samples. CDR3 DNA: TGTGCCAGCAGCCCCAGCACTTACAATGAGCAGTTCTTC. The encoded protein is CASSPSTYNEQFF.